Following are 10 T cell receptor beta chains from one sample sequenced in a study of cytomegalovirus exposure and HLA in healthy donors. Method: immunoSEQ multiplex PCR; TCRdb's copy keeps in-frame clones and lacks some. Here the sample spans 250,000 or so clones, around 87% being singletons. Sequencing was done on a sample of PBMCs. These receptors were collected from a man aged 18 to 35 in good health and CMV-seronegative.

The chain links TRBV6-5 to TRBJ2-1, with 8 bases that match TRBD1. Looked up from germline, CDR1 is MNHEY and CDR2 is SVGAGI. The CDR3 covers 16 residues. The V gene end was trimmed by 4 bases and the J gene end by 0 bases; junction bases not matched to a gene: 5. CDR3 nucleotides: TGTGCCAGCAGTTCGACAGGGGCCAGCTCCTACAATGAGCAGTTCTTC. It codes for CASSSTGASSYNEQFF.

This sequence joins TRBV5-1 and TRBJ2-2; 9 positions match TRBD2. Germline CDR1 is SGHRS and CDR2 is YFSETQ. The CDR3 extends over 16 amino acids. The V and J ends lost 6 bases and 5 bases, in that order; junction bases with no gene match: 11. The CDR3 coding sequence is TGCGCCAGCATCCAAACCGCGGGGGGGCCGACCGGGGAGCTGTTTTTT. Protein product: CASIQTAGGPTGELFF.

The J gene is TRBJ1-3, the V gene TRBV5-4; D ambiguous. Trimming cost V 4 bases and J 4 bases, with 9 bases left between them. From germline, CDR1 is SGHNT and CDR2 YYREEE (reference sequence). The CDR3 runs to 13 residues. CDR3 sequence (DNA): TGTGCCAGCAGCCCGGCGGGCGGAAACACCATATATTTT. It codes for CASSPAGGNTIYF. The entire variable domain, with the rest obtained from reference TRBV5-4 and TRBJ1-3, is as follows: ETGVTQSPTHLIKTRGQQVTLRCSSQSGHNTVSWYQQALGQGPQFIFQYYREEENGRGNFPPRFSGLQFPNYSSELNVNALELDDSALYLCASSPAGGNTIYFGEGSWLTVV.

J is TRBJ2-7 and V is TRBV29-1, with TRBD2 matching 9 bases. CDR1 is SQVTM, CDR2 ANQGSEA, per germline. CDR3 length: 13 residues. V lost 4 bases, J lost 4 bases, and 5 bases stayed unmatched. The CDR3 reads CSVAGGRAYEQYF. The CDR3 DNA reads TGCAGCGTTGCCGGCGGGAGGGCTTACGAGCAGTACTTC.

The V gene is TRBV10-3, the J gene TRBJ2-2; TRBD1 matches 7 bases. With V trimmed by 2 bases and J by 3 bases, 0 bases remained unmatched. The CDR3 contains 14 residues. Germline assignment: CDR1 ENHRY and CDR2 SYGVKD. The CDR3 is CAISEDRDTGELFF. The CDR3 coding sequence is TGTGCCATCAGTGAGGACAGGGACACCGGGGAGCTGTTTTTT.

The V gene is TRBV27, the J gene TRBJ2-3; 13 nucleotides line up with TRBD2. The germline V gene encodes CDR1 MNHEY and CDR2 SMNVEV (reference sequence). The CDR3 contains 16 residues. Unmatched junction bases numbered 4, after V lost 5 bases and J lost 2 bases. CDR3: CASSKGLAGITDTQYF. The CDR3 DNA reads TGTGCCAGCAGTAAGGGACTAGCGGGAATCACAGATACGCAGTATTTT.

The rearrangement uses TRBV4-1 and TRBJ2-5; TRBD2 matches at 9 bases. There are 16 residues in the CDR3. V shed 4 bases, J shed 3 bases, and the junction held 9 bases outside the gene matches. Germline lookup yields CDR1 MGHRA and CDR2 YSYEKL. The CDR3 region has the DNA TGCGCCAGCAGCCTGGCGGGGGGGCTAGTTAAAGAGACCCAGTACTTC. Its translation is CASSLAGGLVKETQYF.

As concerns this clone: This sample includes further DNA sequences coding for the same CDR3. The rearrangement joins TRBV9 to TRBJ2-3; possible D gene TRBD2, 5 bases. The germline V and J ends were trimmed by 0 bases and 2 bases, with 7 bases remaining between them. The germline V gene encodes CDR1 SGDLS and CDR2 YYNGEE. The CDR3 length is 14 residues. Written as DNA, the CDR3 is TGTGCCAGCAGCGTAGGAGGGTCCACAGATACGCAGTATTTT. It specifies CASSVGGSTDTQYF.

The J gene is TRBJ1-4, the V gene TRBV7-6; possible D gene TRBD1, 6 bases. The CDR3 covers 15 residues. Germline V gives CDR1 SGHVS, CDR2 FNYEAQ. The V and J ends lost 1 base and 7 bases respectively, with 13 bases between them. The CDR3 region has the DNA TGTGCCAGCAGCTTAGGGGGGCTTAAAGGTGAAAAACTGTTTTTT. This sequence encodes CASSLGGLKGEKLFF. Combining the CDR3 with reference TRBV7-6 and TRBJ1-4 gives the whole variable domain GAGVSQSPRYKVTKRGQDVALRCDPISGHVSLYWYRQALGQGPEFLTYFNYEAQQDKSGLPNDRFSAERPEGSISTLTIQRTEQRDSAMYRCASSLGGLKGEKLFFGSGTQLSVL.

This clone was observed a few times. The sample has other DNA sequences that encode this CDR3 too. Here the CDR3 reads CASTPSYEQYF. Written as DNA, the CDR3 is TGTGCCAGCACTCCCTCCTACGAGCAGTACTTC. V and J are TRBV2 and TRBJ2-7; D is undetermined. V gave up 7 bases and J gave up 0 bases, with 4 bases separating them. The CDR3 contains 11 residues. Germline CDR1 SNHLY, CDR2 FYNNEI.